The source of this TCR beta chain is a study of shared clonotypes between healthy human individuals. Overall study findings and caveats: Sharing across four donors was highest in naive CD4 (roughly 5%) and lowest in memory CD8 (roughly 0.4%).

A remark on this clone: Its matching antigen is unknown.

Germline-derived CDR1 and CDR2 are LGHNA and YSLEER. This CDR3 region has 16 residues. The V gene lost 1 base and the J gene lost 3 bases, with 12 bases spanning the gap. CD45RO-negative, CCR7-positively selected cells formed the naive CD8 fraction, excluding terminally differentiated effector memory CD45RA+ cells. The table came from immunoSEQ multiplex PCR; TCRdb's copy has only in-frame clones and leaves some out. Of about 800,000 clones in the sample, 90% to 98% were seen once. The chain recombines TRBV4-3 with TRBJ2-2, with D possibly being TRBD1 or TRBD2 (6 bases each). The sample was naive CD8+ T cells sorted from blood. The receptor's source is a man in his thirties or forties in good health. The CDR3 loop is CASSQGRGADTGELFF. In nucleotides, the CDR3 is TGCGCCAGCAGCCAAGGAAGGGGGGCGGACACCGGGGAGCTGTTTTTT.